The rows below give T cell receptor beta chains drawn from one sample of a study of shared clonotypes between healthy human individuals. Here immunoSEQ multiplex PCR was the method, and the copy in TCRdb shows in-frame clones only, minus some. The data hold hundreds of thousands of clones, with more than 95% observed a single time. The sequenced sample consisted of naive CD4+ T cells sorted from blood. These receptors were taken from a woman aged 25 to 39 in good health. The CDR3 runs from the conserved cysteine through the conserved F or W. Fields, in order: CDR3 DNA, CDR3 protein, V gene, J gene, CDR3 length, D gene. A D gene is named only where the DNA matches it firmly.

CDR3nt: TGTGCCAGCCGGGAGGCGGGGAGCTCCTACAATGAGCAGTTCTTC; CDR3aa: CASREAGSSYNEQFF; v_gene: TRBV5-8; j_gene: TRBJ2-1; len: 15; d_gene: TRBD2
CDR3nt: TGTGCCAGTAGTATAGAATCAGGCGACTACGAGCAGTACTTC; CDR3aa: CASSIESGDYEQYF; v_gene: TRBV19; j_gene: TRBJ2-7; len: 14; d_gene: NA
CDR3nt: TGTGCCAGCAGTTTCACAGGGTCCTATGGCTACACCTTC; CDR3aa: CASSFTGSYGYTF; v_gene: TRBV27; j_gene: TRBJ1-2; len: 13; d_gene: NA
CDR3nt: TGTGCCATCAGGGGGACAGGCTGGAACACTGAAGCTTTCTTT; CDR3aa: CAIRGTGWNTEAFF; v_gene: TRBV10-3; j_gene: TRBJ1-1; len: 14; d_gene: TRBD1
CDR3nt: TGTGCCAGAGTTAGAGTCTATGGCTACACCTTC; CDR3aa: CARVRVYGYTF; v_gene: TRBV5-3; j_gene: TRBJ1-2; len: 11; d_gene: NA
CDR3nt: TGTGCCAGCAGTGGACCCTATGGCTACACCTTC; CDR3aa: CASSGPYGYTF; v_gene: TRBV6-1; j_gene: TRBJ1-2; len: 11; d_gene: NA
CDR3nt: TGTGCCAGCAGTGGGGACAGGGGCGCTGAAGCTTTCTTT; CDR3aa: CASSGDRGAEAFF; v_gene: TRBV2; j_gene: TRBJ1-1; len: 13; d_gene: TRBD1
CDR3nt: TGCGCCAGCAGTAGCCCGGGACAGGGGGCCGCGTACTTC; CDR3aa: CASSSPGQGAAYF; v_gene: TRBV10-1; j_gene: TRBJ2-7; len: 13; d_gene: TRBD1
CDR3nt: TGTGCCAGCAGCTCCTCGGGAAAGCAGTACTTC; CDR3aa: CASSSSGKQYF; v_gene: TRBV7-6; j_gene: TRBJ2-7; len: 11; d_gene: NA
CDR3nt: TGCGCCAGCAGCTCGACTAGCGGGACCCTCAATGAGCAGTTCTTC; CDR3aa: CASSSTSGTLNEQFF; v_gene: TRBV5-1; j_gene: TRBJ2-1; len: 15; d_gene: TRBD2
CDR3nt: TGTGCCAGCAGTTTAAGGGGCGTGGGACAGGGCCCCGGGGAGCTGTTTTTT; CDR3aa: CASSLRGVGQGPGELFF; v_gene: TRBV27; j_gene: TRBJ2-2; len: 17; d_gene: TRBD1
CDR3nt: TGCGCCAGCAGTCAATCCTTATACGGGGTTAATTCACCCCTCCACTTT; CDR3aa: CASSQSLYGVNSPLHF; v_gene: TRBV23-1; j_gene: TRBJ1-6; len: 16; d_gene: NA
CDR3nt: TGTGCCAGCAGCCTAACAGGGGAGCTCCGGGAAGCTTTCTTT; CDR3aa: CASSLTGELREAFF; v_gene: TRBV11-2; j_gene: TRBJ1-1; len: 14; d_gene: TRBD1
CDR3nt: TGTGCCAGCAGCCAAGTGAGGCCTAGCGGGACCTCCTACGAGCAGTACTTC; CDR3aa: CASSQVRPSGTSYEQYF; v_gene: TRBV4-2; j_gene: TRBJ2-7; len: 17; d_gene: TRBD2
CDR3nt: TGTGCCAGCAGTAAACGACAGGGTGGGTCCTACGAGCAGTACTTC; CDR3aa: CASSKRQGGSYEQYF; v_gene: TRBV7-6; j_gene: TRBJ2-7; len: 15; d_gene: TRBD1
CDR3nt: TGTGCCAGCAGGCTTAGTTTGAACACCGGGGAGCTGTTTTTT; CDR3aa: CASRLSLNTGELFF; v_gene: TRBV6-4; j_gene: TRBJ2-2; len: 14; d_gene: NA
CDR3nt: TGCGCCAGCAGTGAGTCTAGCGGGGTCGTAGGAGAGCAGTTCTTC; CDR3aa: CASSESSGVVGEQFF; v_gene: TRBV10-1; j_gene: TRBJ2-1; len: 15; d_gene: TRBD2
CDR3nt: TGTGCCATAAAACAGGGGAGAAGGGGTTCTGGGGACTCTGGAAACACCATATATTTT; CDR3aa: CAIKQGRRGSGDSGNTIYF; v_gene: TRBV6-4; j_gene: TRBJ1-3; len: 19; d_gene: TRBD1
CDR3nt: TGTGCCAGCAGCTACCCCGGGGAGGCATCACCCCTCCACTTT; CDR3aa: CASSYPGEASPLHF; v_gene: TRBV11-2; j_gene: TRBJ1-6; len: 14; d_gene: NA
CDR3nt: TGCAGTGCTAGGGGGAAGGACGAGCAGTACTTC; CDR3aa: CSARGKDEQYF; v_gene: TRBV20-1; j_gene: TRBJ2-7; len: 11; d_gene: NA